This TCR beta chain stems from a study of blood T cell repertoires in COVID-19. Background on the study: Acute and convalescent COVID-19 samples came from the United States, Italy and Spain. PBMCs, B-cell-depleted T cells, or T cells were the source of the cDNA or gDNA that made up the material.

Authors' analysis steps: From reference gene primer amplification, estimates of nucleated cell counts were derived. TCRdb keeps only in-frame clones here, not all; method: immunoSEQ multiplex PCR. That table gives V, J and clone size, and the DNA gave D and trimming. The data show about 250,000 clones, 70% to 85% seen once. V was pared by 5 bases and J by 15 bases, with 5 bases of the junction left unmatched. Germline V gives CDR1 LGHNA, CDR2 YNFKEQ. CDR3 length: 12 residues. The sequenced sample consisted of peripheral blood. This TCR was sampled from an older man with acute or convalescent COVID-19. The V and J genes are TRBV4-2 and TRBJ1-6; 9 nucleotides agree with TRBD1. The chain's CDR3 is CASSVDRGILHF. CDR3 in DNA: TGTGCCAGCAGCGTGGACAGGGGAATCCTCCACTTT.